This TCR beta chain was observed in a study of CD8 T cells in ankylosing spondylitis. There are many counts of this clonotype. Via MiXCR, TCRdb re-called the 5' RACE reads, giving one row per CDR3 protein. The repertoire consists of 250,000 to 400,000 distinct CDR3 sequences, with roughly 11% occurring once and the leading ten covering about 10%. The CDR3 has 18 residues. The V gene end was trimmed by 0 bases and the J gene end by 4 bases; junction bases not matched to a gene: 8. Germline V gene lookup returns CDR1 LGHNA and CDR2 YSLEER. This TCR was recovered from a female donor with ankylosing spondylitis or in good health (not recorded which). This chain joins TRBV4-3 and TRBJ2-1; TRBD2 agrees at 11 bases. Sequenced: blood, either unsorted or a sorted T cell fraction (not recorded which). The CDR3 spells CASSQDFGLAGGYNEQFF. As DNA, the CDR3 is TGCGCCAGCAGCCAAGATTTCGGGCTAGCGGGAGGATACAATGAGCAGTTCTTC.